A selection of T cell receptor beta chains follows, all from one sample in a study of CD8 T cells in ankylosing spondylitis. TCRdb reanalysed the 5' RACE reads using MiXCR and keeps one entry per CDR3 protein. The data show around 210,000 distinct CDR3 sequences, 8.2% seen once. Source material: blood, either unsorted or a sorted T cell fraction (not recorded which). The origin of the receptors is a female donor with ankylosing spondylitis or in good health (not recorded which). Both conserved end residues are part of each CDR3.

length	V	CDR3
13	TRBV2	CASSDGFTDTQYF
13	TRBV6-2/TRBV6-3	CASSFGYQETQYF
14	TRBV29-1	CSVATAGGSYEQYF
13	TRBV7-2	CASSTSIGTEAFF
10	TRBV20-1	CSGGQDEQYF
18	TRBV7-6	CASLKGLAGVSGTDTQYF
16	TRBV6-2/TRBV6-3	CASRYSPTGSNQPQHF
15	TRBV7-2	CASSEGQGKRNTIYF
15	TRBV28	CASSLMGGPNTEAFF
14	TRBV7-2	CASSSSTGGNTIYF
14	TRBV5-1	CASSPHGGSTEAFF
14	TRBV28	CASTPRAAYNEQFF
13	TRBV5-1	CASAPAANYGYTF
12	TRBV6-5	CASIGGSAGYTF
14	TRBV5-1	CASSLAVSGDEQFF
17	TRBV4-2	CASSHAGKRDSNQPQHF
13	TRBV10-2	CASSEVARQPQHF
15	TRBV4-3	CASSQTWTGLSEAFF
14	TRBV18	CASSPRLEGGGYTF
13	TRBV6-2/TRBV6-3	CASKVLENTEAFF
16	TRBV28	CASSSLRGVGEETQYF
15	TRBV7-2	CASSFRGREYNEQFF
13	TRBV7-8	CASSGPTYEKLFF
15	TRBV4-2	CASRAEQGLTGELFF
16	TRBV20-1	CSAPGLAGVSGNEQFF
14	TRBV10-3	CAISESDGADTQYF
16	TRBV3-1	CASSQGGQGYGQPQHF
18	TRBV6-2/TRBV6-3	CASSYPTGQGVWNTEAFF
12	TRBV20-1	CSARGSPYEQYF
12	TRBV29-1	CSVSAGRHEQFF
16	TRBV20-1	CSARGFGAGVNNEQFF
13	TRBV12-3/TRBV12-4	CASSFGVNQPQHF
15	TRBV6-1	CASRIGTSGSYEQYF
14	TRBV7-9	CASSLFRNGETQYF
16	TRBV7-8	CASSLEGAGSYNEQFF
14	TRBV3-1	CASSHLTGPHGYTF
12	TRBV5-6	CASSFGQVQAFF
15	TRBV5-6	CANSFPERNSYEQYF
18	TRBV6-2/TRBV6-3	CASSLGLAGGTSYNEQFF
13	TRBV6-2/TRBV6-3	CASKNFARETQYF
16	TRBV3-1	CASSPVGGAMNTEAFF
14	TRBV14	CASSQATVYNEQFF
13	TRBV9	CASSVGGDRELFF
13	TRBV6-2/TRBV6-3	CASSWREGGEQFF
14	TRBV10-1	CASSPRTDINGAFF
14	TRBV6-5	CASSLAGDRNEQFF
14	TRBV12-3/TRBV12-4	CASSLTGGLYEQYF
13	TRBV6-1	CASRPQGAYGYTF
14	TRBV5-5	CASSFLGGSIELFF
14	TRBV7-9	CASLENWKGTEAFF
13	TRBV9	CASSPRGDGELFF
16	TRBV5-1	CASRSGLARNTGELFF
16	TRBV2	CASSEGMGGISYEQYF
12	TRBV29-1	CSVRHDPGPKFF
18	TRBV21-1	CASSREGVPLHSNQPQHF
14	TRBV6-5	CASSYGSFTDTQYF
15	TRBV11-2	CASSASSGVNYEQYF